This passage covers 8 T cell receptor beta chains from one sample sequenced in a study of regulatory T cells in long-lasting Graves disease. Construction of the TCR beta libraries employed iRepertoire HTBI primers in conjunction with Arm-PCR of CDR3 regions. TCRdb independently ran MiXCR on the multiplex PCR reads; one entry per CDR3 protein. This sample has about 400,000 distinct CDR3 sequences, with around 16% found just once. Noted time point: newly diagnosed GD, antithyroid drugs for less than 3 months. RNA isolated from PBMCs was used to make the TCR library. These sequences were also reported in another study, on T cells in Graves' hyperthyroidism and ophthalmopathy.

This specimen was peripheral blood mononuclear cells (PBMCs), taken at new diagnosis, from a patient treated with antithyroid drugs. These receptors were taken from a woman between 40 and 55 years old with Graves disease.

This clonotype was seen ten or more times. The rearrangement joins TRBV30 to TRBJ1-2; tentatively, D is TRBD1 (6 bases). CDR1 is GTSNPN, CDR2 SVGIG, per germline (reference sequence). With 8 bases removed from V and 6 bases from J, the gap between germline ends came to 16 bases. The CDR3 runs to 12 residues. The CDR3 region has the DNA TGTGCCAACGGACAGAGAGAGGATGGCTACACCTTC. Its protein is CANGQREDGYTF.

This clonotype was observed at least ten times. This chain uses TRBV19 with TRBJ2-5, with D perhaps matching TRBD1 or TRBD2 (6 bases each). V lost 8 bases to trimming and J lost 2 bases, with 15 bases between them. CDR1 LNHDA and CDR2 SQIVND come from the germline V gene (reference sequence). The CDR3 runs 14 residues. This CDR3 reads CASGEGGRQETQYF. CDR3 in DNA: TGTGCCAGTGGAGAGGGGGGCCGGCAAGAGACCCAGTACTTC. The variable domain in full, completed from reference TRBV19 and TRBJ2-5, reads DGGITQSPKYLFRKEGQNVTLSCEQNLNHDAMYWYRQDPGQGLRLIYYSQIVNDFQKGDIAEGYSVSREKKESFPLTVTSAQKNPTAFYLCASGEGGRQETQYFGPGTRLLVL.

This clonotype was observed a few times. V usage is TRBV9 and J usage is TRBJ2-3; no firm D call. The CDR3 spans 16 residues. The ends were cut back, 1 base at V and 3 bases at J, with 15 bases in the middle. Germline CDR1 reads SGDLS; CDR2 reads YYNGEE. DNA for the CDR3: TGTGCCAGCAGCGTATCCCCGCAAGCGAGGACAGATACGCAGTATTTT. Protein sequence: CASSVSPQARTDTQYF. Drawing the rest from reference TRBV9 and TRBJ2-3, the complete variable domain is DSGVTQTPKHLITATGQRVTLRCSPRSGDLSVYWYQQSLDQGLQFLIQYYNGEERAKGNILERFSAQQFPDLHSELNLSSLELGDSALYFCASSVSPQARTDTQYFGPGTRLTVL.

For this clonotype: Possible read error: a much larger clone is one base away. V and J are TRBV27 and TRBJ1-5, with D unclear. Deletions cut 11 bases from V and 2 bases from J, with 16 bases between. Germline CDR1 is MNHEY and CDR2 is SMNVEV (reference sequence). The CDR3 totals 14 residues. The CDR3 nucleotides read TGTGCCTGCAATCCTTCTGCAGGCAATCAGCCCCAGCATTTT. Its translation: CACNPSAGNQPQHF.

This clonotype was seen at least ten times. Its ends do not fully match the called genes, so a read error is possible. The CDR3 DNA reads as TGTGCCAGCGGTTTAGGGGGGACAGGGCTCACCGGGGAGCTGTTTTTT. Translated: CASGLGGTGLTGELFF. The chain links TRBV28 to TRBJ2-2; 9 bases line up with TRBD1. This CDR3 has 16 residues. The germline gives CDR1 MDHEN, CDR2 SYDVKM.

This clonotype was observed a few times. The chain joins TRBV19 to TRBJ2-7; the match to TRBD1 covers 7 bases. Germline V lookup: CDR1 LNHDA, CDR2 SQIVND (reference sequence). J was trimmed by 7 bases and V by 6 bases; bases with no gene match: 12. CDR3 length: 14 residues. The CDR3 nucleotides read TGTGCCAGTAGCCCGACAGGGTCTACGGTAGAGCAGTACTTC. Translated, it gives CASSPTGSTVEQYF. Together with reference TRBV19 and TRBJ2-7, the CDR3 gives the full variable domain: DGGITQSPKYLFRKEGQNVTLSCEQNLNHDAMYWYRQDPGQGLRLIYYSQIVNDFQKGDIAEGYSVSREKKESFPLTVTSAQKNPTAFYLCASSPTGSTVEQYFGPGTRLTVT.

Written as DNA, the CDR3 is TGCAGCGTCGTCGGTCCAGGTGAAAAACTGTTTTTT. Amino acid sequence: CSVVGPGEKLFF. The chain uses TRBV29-1 and TRBJ1-4; D unresolved. Between the trimmed V and J ends, which lost 6 bases and 7 bases, there was a span of 12 bases. The CDR3 consists of 12 residues. Per germline, CDR1 SQVTM and CDR2 ANQGSEA.

The V gene is TRBV15, the J gene TRBJ1-5; D might be TRBD1 (5 bases). The V and J ends lost 9 bases and 4 bases respectively, with 19 bases between them. The V gene's germline CDR1 is LNHNV and CDR2 YYDKDF (reference sequence). The CDR3 sequence is 15 residues long. The CDR3 DNA follows: TGTGCCACTGGTCGGGGTCTAGGGGAAAATCAGCCCCAGCATTTT. Protein sequence: CATGRGLGENQPQHF.